The clone carrying this TCR beta chain was seen a single time. An end of the junction does not agree with germline; a read error may underlie this. These data belong to a study of blood T cell repertoires in COVID-19. About the study: The samples span acute and convalescent COVID-19 from the United States, Italy and Spain. The cDNA or gDNA used as material had been derived from T cells, B-cell-depleted T cells, or PBMCs.

The CDR3 is 18 amino acids. The germline V gene encodes CDR1 SGHKS and CDR2 YYEKEE (reference sequence). Some clones are missing from TCRdb's copy, which holds only in-frame ones; the method was immunoSEQ multiplex PCR. The sample contains around 120,000 clones, around 83% of which appear only once. The V gene is TRBV5-5, the J gene TRBJ2-3; 8 bases map to TRBD2. This receptor was obtained from a man aged 40-55 years with active or convalescent COVID-19. Sequenced input: peripheral blood. The CDR3 here is CASSFLRAGAVSIDTQYF. For the CDR3, the DNA is TGTGCCAGCAGCTTCTTACGAGCGGGGGCGGTTAGCATAGATACGCAGTATTTT.